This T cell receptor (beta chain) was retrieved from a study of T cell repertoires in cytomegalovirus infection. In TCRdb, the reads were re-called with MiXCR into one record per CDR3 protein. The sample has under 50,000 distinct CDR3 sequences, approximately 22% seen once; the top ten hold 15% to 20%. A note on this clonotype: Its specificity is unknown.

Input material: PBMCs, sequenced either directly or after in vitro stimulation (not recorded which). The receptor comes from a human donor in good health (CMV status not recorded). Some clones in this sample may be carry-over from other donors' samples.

This CDR3 is CASSTRQGTDSPLHF. CDR3 coding DNA: TGTGCCAGCAGTACCCGACAGGGAACTGATTCACCCCTCCACTTT. This sequence joins TRBV6-1 and TRBJ1-6; 7 bases are shared with TRBD1. In germline, CDR1 is MNHNS, CDR2 SASEGT. After removal of 5 bases from V and 8 bases from J, the junction contained 9 bases not matched to a gene. The CDR3 spans 15 residues.